This TCR beta chain is drawn from a study of identifying expanded T cells in peripheral blood. The protocol was immunoSEQ multiplex PCR, while the TCRdb copy is restricted to in-frame clones and leaves out a portion. The sample holds about 85,000 clones, about 88% seen once. This clone was recorded a few times. This CDR3 spans 15 amino acids. Germline CDR1 is SGHVS and CDR2 is FQNEAQ. V lost 5 bases and J lost 9; bases outside the gene matches: 11. Sequenced input: blood. This chain joins TRBV7-8 and TRBJ2-4; the match to TRBD1 covers 9 bases. The TCR comes from a person between 18 and 75 years old in good health. CDR3 region: CASSARPGQGFIQYF. The CDR3 coding sequence is TGTGCCAGCAGCGCCCGACCGGGACAGGGCTTCATTCAGTACTTC.